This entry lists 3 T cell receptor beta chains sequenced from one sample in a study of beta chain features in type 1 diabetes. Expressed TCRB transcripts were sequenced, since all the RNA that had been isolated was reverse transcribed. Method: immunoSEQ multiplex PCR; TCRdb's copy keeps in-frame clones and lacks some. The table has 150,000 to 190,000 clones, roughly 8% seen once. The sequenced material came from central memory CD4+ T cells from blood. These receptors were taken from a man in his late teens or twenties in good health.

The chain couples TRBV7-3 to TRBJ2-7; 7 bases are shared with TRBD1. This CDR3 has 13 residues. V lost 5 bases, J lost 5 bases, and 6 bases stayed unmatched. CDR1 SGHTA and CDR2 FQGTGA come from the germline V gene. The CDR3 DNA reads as TGTGCCAGCAGCACGACAGGGATCGACGAGCAGTACTTC. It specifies CASSTTGIDEQYF.

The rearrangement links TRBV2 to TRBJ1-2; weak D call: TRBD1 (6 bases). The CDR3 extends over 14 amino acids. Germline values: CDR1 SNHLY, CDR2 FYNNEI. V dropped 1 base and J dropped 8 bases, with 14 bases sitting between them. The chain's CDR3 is CASSEEGARGGYTF. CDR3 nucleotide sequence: TGTGCCAGCAGTGAAGAAGGTGCCAGGGGCGGCTACACCTTC. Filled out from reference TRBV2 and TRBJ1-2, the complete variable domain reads EPEVTQTPSHQVTQMGQEVILRCVPISNHLYFYWYRQILGQKVEFLVSFYNNEISEKSEIFDDQFSVERPDGSNFTLKIRSTKLEDSAMYFCASSEEGARGGYTFGSGTRLTVV.

The CDR3 DNA follows: TGTGCCAGCAGTTTGGCCGGGGGGGCGGGCCCCTCGATCATTACGCAGTATTTT. Its protein is CASSLAGGAGPSIITQYF. The chain carries TRBV28 and TRBJ2-3; TRBD2 aligns across 8 bases. V was pared by 3 bases and J by 8 bases, with 19 bases of the junction left unmatched. CDR1 is MDHEN and CDR2 is SYDVKM in the germline V gene. This CDR3 comprises 18 residues.